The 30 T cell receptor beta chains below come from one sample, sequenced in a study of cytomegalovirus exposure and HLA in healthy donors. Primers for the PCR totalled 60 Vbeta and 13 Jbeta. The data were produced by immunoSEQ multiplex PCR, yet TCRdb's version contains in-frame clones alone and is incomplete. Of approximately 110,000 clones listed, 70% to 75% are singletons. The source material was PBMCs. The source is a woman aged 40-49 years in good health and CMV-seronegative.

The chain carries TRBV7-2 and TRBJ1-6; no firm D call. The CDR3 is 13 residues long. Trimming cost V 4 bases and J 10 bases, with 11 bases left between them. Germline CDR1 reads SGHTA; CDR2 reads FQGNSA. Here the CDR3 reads CASSSVERSPLHF. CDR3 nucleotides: TGTGCCAGCAGCTCGGTTGAGAGGTCACCCCTCCACTTT.

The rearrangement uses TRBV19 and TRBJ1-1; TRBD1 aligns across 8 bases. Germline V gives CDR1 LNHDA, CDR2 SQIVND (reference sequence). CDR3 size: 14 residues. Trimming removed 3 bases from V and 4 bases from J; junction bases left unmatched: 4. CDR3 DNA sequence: TGTGCCAGTAGTATTCTACAGGGGGGCACTGAAGCTTTCTTT. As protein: CASSILQGGTEAFF.

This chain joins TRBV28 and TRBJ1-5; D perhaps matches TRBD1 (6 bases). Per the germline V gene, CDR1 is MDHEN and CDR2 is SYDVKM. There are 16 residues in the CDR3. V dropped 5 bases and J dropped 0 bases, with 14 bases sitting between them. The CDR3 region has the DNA TGTGCCAGCAGTCCGGGGGGCAGGGATAGCAATCAGCCCCAGCATTTT. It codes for CASSPGGRDSNQPQHF.

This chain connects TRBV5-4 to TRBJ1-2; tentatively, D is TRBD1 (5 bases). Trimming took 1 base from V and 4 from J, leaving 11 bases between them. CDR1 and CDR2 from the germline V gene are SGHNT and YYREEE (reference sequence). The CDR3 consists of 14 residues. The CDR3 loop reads CASSLWGSFYGYTF. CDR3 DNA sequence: TGTGCCAGCAGCTTGTGGGGCTCCTTCTATGGCTACACCTTC.

CDR3 protein: CAISERRESVQETQYF. CDR3 nucleotides: TGTGCCATCAGTGAGCGGCGGGAGAGTGTCCAAGAGACCCAGTACTTC. The chain employs TRBV10-3 and TRBJ2-5; TRBD2 aligns across 7 bases. CDR1 is ENHRY, CDR2 SYGVKD, per germline. This CDR3 is 16 amino acids long. V lost 2 bases, J lost 1 base, and 7 bases stayed unmatched.

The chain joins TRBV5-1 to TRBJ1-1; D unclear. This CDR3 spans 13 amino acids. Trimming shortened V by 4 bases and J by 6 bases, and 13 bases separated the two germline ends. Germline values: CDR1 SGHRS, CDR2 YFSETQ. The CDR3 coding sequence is TGCGCCAGCAGCCCCAGCCGAGGGTCTGAAGCTTTCTTT. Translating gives CASSPSRGSEAFF.

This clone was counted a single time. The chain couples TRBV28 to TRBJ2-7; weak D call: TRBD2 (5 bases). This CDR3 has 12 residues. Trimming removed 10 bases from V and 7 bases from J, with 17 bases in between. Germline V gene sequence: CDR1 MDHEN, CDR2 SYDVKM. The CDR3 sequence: CATGPPGLEQYF. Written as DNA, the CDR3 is TGTGCCACCGGCCCCCCGGGGTTGGAGCAGTACTTC.

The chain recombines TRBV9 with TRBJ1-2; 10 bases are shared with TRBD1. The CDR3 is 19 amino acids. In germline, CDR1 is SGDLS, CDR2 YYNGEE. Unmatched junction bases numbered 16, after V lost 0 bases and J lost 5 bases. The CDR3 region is CASSVAVRGGTGDFYGYTF. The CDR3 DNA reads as TGTGCCAGCAGCGTAGCAGTAAGGGGGGGGACAGGGGATTTTTATGGCTACACCTTC.

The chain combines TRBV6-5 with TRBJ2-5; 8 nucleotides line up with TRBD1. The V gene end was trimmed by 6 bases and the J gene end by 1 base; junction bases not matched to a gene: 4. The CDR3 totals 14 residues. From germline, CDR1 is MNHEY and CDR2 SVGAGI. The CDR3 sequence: CASRLTGGQETQYF. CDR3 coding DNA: TGTGCCAGCAGACTTACAGGGGGCCAAGAGACCCAGTACTTC.

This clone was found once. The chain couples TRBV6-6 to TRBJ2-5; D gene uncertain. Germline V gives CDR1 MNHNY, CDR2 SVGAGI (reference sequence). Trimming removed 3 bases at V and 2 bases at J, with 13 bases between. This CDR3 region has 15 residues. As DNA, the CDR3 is TGTGCCAGCAGTTATAGGAACAGCTTTCAAGAGACCCAGTACTTC. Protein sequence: CASSYRNSFQETQYF.

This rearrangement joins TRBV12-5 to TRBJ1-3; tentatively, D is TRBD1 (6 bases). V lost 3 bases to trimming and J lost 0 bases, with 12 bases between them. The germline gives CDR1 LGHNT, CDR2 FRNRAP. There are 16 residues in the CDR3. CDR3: CASGLEGVRSGNTIYF. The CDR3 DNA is TGTGCTAGTGGTTTAGAGGGGGTCCGCTCTGGAAACACCATATATTTT.

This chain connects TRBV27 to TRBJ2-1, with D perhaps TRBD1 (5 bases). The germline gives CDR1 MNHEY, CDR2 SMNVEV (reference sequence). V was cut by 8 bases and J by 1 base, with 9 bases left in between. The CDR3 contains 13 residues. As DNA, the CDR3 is TGTGCCAGCTATGGGGCGTCCTACAATGAGCAGTTCTTC. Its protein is CASYGASYNEQFF.

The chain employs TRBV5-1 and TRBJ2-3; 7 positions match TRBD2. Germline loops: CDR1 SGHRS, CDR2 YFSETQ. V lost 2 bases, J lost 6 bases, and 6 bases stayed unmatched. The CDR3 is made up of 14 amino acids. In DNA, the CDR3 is TGCGCCAGCAGCTTAGAGCGGGATCCCGATACGCAGTATTTT. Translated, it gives CASSLERDPDTQYF. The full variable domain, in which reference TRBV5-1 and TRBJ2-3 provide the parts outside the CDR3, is KAGVTQTPRYLIKTRGQQVTLSCSPISGHRSVSWYQQTPGQGLQFLFEYFSETQRNKGNFPGRFSGRQFSNSRSEMNVSTLELGDSALYLCASSLERDPDTQYFGPGTRLTVL.

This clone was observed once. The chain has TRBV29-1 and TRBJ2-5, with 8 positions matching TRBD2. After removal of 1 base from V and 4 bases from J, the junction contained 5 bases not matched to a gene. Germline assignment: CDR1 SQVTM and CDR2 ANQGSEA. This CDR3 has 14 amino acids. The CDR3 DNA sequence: TGCAGCGTTGAAGGAGCGGGGGCTGGAGAGACCCAGTACTTC. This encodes CSVEGAGAGETQYF. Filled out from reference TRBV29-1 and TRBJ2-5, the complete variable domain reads SAVISQKPSRDICQRGTSLTIQCQVDSQVTMMFWYRQQPGQSLTLIATANQGSEATYESGFVIDKFPISRPNLTFSTLTVSNMSPEDSSIYLCSVEGAGAGETQYFGPGTRLLVL.

The CDR3 loop reads CASSLRAGHNTEAFF. The CDR3 DNA sequence: TGTGCCAGCAGCTTAAGGGCAGGTCATAACACTGAAGCTTTCTTT. V usage is TRBV7-3 and J usage is TRBJ1-1; D is unclear. In germline, CDR1 is SGHTA, CDR2 FQGTGA. The CDR3 has 15 residues. V lost 1 base and J 2 bases, leaving 11 bases between the germline ends.

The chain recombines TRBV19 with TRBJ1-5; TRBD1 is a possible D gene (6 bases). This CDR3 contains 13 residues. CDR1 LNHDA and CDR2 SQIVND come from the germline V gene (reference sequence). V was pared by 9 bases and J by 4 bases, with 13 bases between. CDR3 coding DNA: TGTGCCAGCACAGGGAGCCTAAATCAGCCCCAGCATTTT. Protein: CASTGSLNQPQHF.

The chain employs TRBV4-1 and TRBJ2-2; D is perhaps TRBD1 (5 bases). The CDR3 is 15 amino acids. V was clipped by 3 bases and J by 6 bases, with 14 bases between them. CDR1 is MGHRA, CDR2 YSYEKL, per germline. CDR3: CASSHGRVSAGELFF. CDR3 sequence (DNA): TGCGCCAGCAGCCACGGCAGGGTGAGCGCCGGGGAGCTGTTTTTT.

DNA for the CDR3: TGTGCCAGCAGCCCCTACGGGACAGCGACGTACACCGGGGAGCTGTTTTTT. Protein: CASSPYGTATYTGELFF. The J gene is TRBJ2-2, the V gene TRBV7-6; 7 nucleotides align to TRBD1. The CDR3 runs 17 residues. V shed 5 bases, J shed 3 bases, and the junction held 12 bases outside the gene matches. Germline V gene lookup returns CDR1 SGHVS and CDR2 FNYEAQ.

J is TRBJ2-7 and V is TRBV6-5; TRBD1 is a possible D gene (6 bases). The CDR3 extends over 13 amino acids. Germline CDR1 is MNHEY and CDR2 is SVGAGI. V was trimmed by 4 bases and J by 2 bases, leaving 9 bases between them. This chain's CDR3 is CASSWGQTYEQYF. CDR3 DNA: TGTGCCAGCAGTTGGGGACAAACCTACGAGCAGTACTTC.

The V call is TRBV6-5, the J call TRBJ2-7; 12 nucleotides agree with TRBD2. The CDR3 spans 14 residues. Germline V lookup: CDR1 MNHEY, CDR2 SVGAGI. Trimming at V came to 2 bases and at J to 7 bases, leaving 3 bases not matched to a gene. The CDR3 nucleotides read TGTGCCAGCAGTTACGAAGGACTAGCGGGAGAGCAGTACTTC. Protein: CASSYEGLAGEQYF.

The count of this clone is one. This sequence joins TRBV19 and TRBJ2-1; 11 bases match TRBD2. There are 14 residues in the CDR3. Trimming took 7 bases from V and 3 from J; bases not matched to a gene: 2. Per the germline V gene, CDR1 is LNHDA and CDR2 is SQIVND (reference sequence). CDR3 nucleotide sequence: TGTGCCAGTACGCTAGCGGGGGGCTACAATGAGCAGTTCTTC. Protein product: CASTLAGGYNEQFF. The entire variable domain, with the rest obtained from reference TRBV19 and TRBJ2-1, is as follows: DGGITQSPKYLFRKEGQNVTLSCEQNLNHDAMYWYRQDPGQGLRLIYYSQIVNDFQKGDIAEGYSVSREKKESFPLTVTSAQKNPTAFYLCASTLAGGYNEQFFGPGTRLTVL.

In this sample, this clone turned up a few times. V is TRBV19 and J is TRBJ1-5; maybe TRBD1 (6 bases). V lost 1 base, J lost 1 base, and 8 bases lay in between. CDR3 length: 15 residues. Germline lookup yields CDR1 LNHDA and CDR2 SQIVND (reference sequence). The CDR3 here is CASSIADRSNQPQHF. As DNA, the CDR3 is TGTGCCAGTAGTATAGCCGACAGGAGCAATCAGCCCCAGCATTTT.

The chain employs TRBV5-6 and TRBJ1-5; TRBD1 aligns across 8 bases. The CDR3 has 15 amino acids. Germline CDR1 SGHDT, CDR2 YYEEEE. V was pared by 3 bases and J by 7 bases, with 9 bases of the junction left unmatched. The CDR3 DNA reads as TGTGCCAGCAGCTCTACCGGACAGGGATGGCAGCCCCAGCATTTT. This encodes CASSSTGQGWQPQHF. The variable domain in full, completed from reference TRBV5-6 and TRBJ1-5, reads DAGVTQSPTHLIKTRGQQVTLRCSPKSGHDTVSWYQQALGQGPQFIFQYYEEEERQRGNFPDRFSGHQFPNYSSELNVNALLLGDSALYLCASSSTGQGWQPQHFGDGTRLSIL.

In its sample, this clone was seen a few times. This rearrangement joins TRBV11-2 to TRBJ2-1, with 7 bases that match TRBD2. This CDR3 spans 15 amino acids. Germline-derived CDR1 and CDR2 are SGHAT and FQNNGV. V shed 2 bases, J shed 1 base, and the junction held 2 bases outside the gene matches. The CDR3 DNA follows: TGTGCCAGCAGCTTAAACGGGGGGTCCTACAATGAGCAGTTCTTC. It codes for CASSLNGGSYNEQFF. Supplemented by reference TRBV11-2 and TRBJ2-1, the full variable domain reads EAGVAQSPRYKIIEKRQSVAFWCNPISGHATLYWYQQILGQGPKLLIQFQNNGVVDDSQLPKDRFSAERLKGVDSTLKIQPAKLEDSAVYLCASSLNGGSYNEQFFGPGTRLTVL.

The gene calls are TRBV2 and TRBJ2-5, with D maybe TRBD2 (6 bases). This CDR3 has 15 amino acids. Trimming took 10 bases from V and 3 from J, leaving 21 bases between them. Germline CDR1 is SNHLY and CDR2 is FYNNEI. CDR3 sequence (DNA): TGTGCCATCAACAAATTCGGGAGCTTCAAAGAGACCCAGTACTTC. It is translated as CAINKFGSFKETQYF.

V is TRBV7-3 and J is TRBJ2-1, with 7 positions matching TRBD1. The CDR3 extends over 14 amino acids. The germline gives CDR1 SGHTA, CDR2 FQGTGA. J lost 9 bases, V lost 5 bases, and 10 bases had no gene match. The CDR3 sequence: CASSPGTVPGEQFF. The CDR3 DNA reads TGTGCCAGCAGCCCCGGGACAGTACCGGGTGAGCAGTTCTTC.

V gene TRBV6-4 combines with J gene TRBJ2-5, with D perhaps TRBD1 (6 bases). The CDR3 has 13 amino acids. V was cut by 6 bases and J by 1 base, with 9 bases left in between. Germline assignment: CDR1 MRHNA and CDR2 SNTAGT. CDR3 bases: TGTGCCAGCAGAGGACAGCCCCAAGAGACCCAGTACTTC. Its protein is CASRGQPQETQYF.

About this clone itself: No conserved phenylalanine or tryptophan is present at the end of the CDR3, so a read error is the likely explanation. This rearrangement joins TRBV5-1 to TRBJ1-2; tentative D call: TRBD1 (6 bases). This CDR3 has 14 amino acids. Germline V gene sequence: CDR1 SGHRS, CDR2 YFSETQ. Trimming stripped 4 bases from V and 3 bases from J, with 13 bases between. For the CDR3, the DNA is TGCGCCAGCAGCCCCGGACAGAGCCACTATGGCTACACCTCC. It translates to CASSPGQSHYGYTS.

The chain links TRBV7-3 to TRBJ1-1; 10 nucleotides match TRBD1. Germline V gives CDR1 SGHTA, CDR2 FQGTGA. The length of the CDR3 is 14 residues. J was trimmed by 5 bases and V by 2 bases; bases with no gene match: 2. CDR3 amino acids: CASSLDRGQTEAFF. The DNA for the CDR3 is TGTGCCAGCAGCTTAGACAGGGGGCAGACTGAAGCTTTCTTT.

Written as DNA, the CDR3 is TGTGCCAGCACGTCAGGGGTCCATCAGCCCCAGCATTTT. Translation: CASTSGVHQPQHF. The chain employs TRBV6-6 and TRBJ1-5; tentatively, D is TRBD1 (6 bases). Between the trimmed V and J ends, which lost 7 bases and 5 bases, there was a span of 12 bases. This CDR3 spans 13 amino acids. Germline V gene lookup returns CDR1 MNHNY and CDR2 SVGAGI (reference sequence).